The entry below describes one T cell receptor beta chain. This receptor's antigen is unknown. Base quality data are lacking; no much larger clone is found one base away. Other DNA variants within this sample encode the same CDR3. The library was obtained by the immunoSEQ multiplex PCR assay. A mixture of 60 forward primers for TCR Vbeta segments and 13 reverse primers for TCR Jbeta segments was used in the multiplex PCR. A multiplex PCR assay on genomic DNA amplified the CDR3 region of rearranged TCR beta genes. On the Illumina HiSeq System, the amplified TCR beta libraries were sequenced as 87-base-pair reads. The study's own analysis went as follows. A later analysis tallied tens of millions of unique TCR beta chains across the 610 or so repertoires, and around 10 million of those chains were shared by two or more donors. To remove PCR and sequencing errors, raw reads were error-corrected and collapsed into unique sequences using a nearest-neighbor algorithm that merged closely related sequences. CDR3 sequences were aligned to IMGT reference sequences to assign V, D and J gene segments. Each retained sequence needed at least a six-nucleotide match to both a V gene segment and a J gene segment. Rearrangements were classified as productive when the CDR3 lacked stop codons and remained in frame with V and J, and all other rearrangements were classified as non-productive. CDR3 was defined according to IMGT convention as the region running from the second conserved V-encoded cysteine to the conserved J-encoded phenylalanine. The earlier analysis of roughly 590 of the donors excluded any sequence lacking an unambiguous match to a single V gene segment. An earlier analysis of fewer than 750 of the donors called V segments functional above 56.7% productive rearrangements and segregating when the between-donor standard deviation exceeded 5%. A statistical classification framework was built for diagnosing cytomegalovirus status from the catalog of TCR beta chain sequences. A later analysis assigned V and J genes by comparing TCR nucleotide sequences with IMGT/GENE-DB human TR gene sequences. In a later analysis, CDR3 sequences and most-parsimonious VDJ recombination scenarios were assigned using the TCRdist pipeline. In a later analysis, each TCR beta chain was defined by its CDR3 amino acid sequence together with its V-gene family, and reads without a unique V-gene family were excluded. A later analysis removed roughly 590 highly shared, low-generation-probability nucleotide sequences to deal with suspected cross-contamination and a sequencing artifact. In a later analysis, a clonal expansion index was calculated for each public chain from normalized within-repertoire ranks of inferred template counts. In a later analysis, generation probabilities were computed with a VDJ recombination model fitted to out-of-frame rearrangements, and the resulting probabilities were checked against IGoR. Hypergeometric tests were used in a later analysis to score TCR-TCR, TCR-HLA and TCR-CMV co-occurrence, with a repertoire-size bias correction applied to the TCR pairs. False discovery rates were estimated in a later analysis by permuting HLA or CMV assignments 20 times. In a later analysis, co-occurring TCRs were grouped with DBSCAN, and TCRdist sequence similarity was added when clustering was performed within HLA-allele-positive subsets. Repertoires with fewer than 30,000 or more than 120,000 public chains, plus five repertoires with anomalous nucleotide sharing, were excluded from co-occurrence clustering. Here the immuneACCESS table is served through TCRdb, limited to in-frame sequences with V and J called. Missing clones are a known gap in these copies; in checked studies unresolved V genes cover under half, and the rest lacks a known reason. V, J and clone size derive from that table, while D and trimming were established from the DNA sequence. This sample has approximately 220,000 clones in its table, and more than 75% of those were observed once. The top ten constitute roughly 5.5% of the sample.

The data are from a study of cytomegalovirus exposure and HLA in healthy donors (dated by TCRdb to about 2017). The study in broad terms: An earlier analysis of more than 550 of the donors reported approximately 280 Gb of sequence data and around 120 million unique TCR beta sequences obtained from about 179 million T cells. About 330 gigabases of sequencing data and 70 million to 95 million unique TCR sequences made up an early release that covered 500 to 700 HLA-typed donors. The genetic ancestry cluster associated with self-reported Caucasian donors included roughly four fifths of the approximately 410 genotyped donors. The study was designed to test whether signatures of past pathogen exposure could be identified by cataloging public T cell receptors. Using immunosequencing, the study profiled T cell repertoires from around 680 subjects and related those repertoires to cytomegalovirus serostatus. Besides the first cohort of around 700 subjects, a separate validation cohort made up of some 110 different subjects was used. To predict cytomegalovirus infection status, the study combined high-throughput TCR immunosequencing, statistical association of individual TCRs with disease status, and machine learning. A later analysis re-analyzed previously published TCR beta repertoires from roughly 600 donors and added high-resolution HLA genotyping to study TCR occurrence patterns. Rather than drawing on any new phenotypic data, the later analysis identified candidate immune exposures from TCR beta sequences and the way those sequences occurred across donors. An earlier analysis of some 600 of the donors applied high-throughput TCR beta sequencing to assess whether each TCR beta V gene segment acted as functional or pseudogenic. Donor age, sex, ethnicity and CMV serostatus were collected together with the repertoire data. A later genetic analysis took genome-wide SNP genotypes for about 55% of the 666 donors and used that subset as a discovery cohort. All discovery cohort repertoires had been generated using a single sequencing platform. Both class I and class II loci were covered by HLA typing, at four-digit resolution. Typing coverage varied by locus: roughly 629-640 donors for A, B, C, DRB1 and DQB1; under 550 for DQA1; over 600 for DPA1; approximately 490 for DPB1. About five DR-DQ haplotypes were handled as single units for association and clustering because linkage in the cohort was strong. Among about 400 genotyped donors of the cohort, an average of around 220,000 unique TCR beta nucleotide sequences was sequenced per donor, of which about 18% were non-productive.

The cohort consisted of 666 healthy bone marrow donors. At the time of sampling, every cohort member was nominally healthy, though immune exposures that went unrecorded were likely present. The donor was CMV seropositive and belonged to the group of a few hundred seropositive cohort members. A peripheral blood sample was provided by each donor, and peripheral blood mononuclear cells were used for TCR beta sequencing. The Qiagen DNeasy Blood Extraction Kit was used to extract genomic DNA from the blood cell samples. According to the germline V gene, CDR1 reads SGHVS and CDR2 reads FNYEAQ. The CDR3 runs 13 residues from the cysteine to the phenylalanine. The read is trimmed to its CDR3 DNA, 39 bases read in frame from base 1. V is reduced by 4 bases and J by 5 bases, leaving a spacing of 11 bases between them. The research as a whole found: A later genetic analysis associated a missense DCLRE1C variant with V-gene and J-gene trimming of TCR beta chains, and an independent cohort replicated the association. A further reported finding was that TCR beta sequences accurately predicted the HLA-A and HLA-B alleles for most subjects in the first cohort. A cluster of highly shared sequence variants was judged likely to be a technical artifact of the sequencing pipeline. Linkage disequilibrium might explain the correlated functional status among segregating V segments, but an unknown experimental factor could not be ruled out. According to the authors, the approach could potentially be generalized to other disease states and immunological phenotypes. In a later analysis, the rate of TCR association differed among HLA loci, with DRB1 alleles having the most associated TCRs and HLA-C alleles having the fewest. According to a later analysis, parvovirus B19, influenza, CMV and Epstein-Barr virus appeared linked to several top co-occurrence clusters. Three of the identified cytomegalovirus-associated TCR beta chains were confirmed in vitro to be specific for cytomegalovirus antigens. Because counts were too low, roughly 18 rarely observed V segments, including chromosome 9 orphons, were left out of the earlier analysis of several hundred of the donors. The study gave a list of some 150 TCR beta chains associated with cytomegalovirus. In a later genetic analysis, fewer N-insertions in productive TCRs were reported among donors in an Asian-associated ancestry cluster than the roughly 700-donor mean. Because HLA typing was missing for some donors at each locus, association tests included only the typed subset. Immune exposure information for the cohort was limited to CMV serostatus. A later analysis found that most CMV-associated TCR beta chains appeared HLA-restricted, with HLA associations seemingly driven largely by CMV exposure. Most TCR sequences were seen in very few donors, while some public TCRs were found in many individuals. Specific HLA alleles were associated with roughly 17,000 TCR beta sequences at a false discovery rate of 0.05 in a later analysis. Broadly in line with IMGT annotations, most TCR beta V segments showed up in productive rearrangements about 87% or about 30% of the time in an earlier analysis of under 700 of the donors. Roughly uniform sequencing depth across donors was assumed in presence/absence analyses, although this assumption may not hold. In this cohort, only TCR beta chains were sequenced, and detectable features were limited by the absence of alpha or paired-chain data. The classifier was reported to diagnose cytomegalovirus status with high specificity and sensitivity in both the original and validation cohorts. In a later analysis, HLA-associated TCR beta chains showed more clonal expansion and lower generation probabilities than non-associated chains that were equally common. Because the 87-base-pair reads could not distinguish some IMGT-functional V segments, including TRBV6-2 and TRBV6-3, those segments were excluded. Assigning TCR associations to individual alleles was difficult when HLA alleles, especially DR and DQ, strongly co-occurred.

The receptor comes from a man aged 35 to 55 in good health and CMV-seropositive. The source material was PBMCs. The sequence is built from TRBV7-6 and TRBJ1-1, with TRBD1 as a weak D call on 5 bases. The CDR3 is CASSSGGGTEAFF. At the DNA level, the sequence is TGTGCCAGCAGCTCGGGGGGGGGAACTGAAGCTTTCTTT.